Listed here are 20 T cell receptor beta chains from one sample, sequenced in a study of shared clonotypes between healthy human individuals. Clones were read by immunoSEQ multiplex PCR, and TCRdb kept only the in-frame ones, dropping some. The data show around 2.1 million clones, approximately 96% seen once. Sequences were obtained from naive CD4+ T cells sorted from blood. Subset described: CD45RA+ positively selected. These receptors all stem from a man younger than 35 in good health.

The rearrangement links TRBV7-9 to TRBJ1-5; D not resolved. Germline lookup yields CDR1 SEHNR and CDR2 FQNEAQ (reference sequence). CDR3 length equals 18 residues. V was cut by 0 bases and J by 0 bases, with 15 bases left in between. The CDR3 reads CASSLAKAGMGSNQPQHF. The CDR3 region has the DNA TGTGCCAGCAGCTTAGCGAAGGCAGGAATGGGTAGCAATCAGCCCCAGCATTTT.

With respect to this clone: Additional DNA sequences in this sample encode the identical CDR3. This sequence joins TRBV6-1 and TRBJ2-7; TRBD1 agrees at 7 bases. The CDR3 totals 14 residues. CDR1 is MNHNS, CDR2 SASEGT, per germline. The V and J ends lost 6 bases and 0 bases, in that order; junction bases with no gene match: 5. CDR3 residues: CASRIDRASYEQYF. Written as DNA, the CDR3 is TGTGCCAGCAGGATCGACAGGGCCTCCTACGAGCAGTACTTC.

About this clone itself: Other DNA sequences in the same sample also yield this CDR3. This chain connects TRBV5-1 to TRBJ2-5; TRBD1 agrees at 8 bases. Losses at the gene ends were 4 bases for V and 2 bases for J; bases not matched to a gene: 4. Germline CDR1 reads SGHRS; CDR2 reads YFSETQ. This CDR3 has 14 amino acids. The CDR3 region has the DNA TGCGCCAGCAGCACCGGACAGGGACAAGAGACCCAGTACTTC. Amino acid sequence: CASSTGQGQETQYF. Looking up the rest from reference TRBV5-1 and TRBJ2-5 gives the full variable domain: KAGVTQTPRYLIKTRGQQVTLSCSPISGHRSVSWYQQTPGQGLQFLFEYFSETQRNKGNFPGRFSGRQFSNSRSEMNVSTLELGDSALYLCASSTGQGQETQYFGPGTRLLVL.

The CDR3 protein is CASSLAFTANYGYTF. DNA of the CDR3: TGTGCCAGCAGCTTAGCTTTCACAGCGAACTATGGCTACACCTTC. V and J are TRBV7-2 and TRBJ1-2; D is ambiguous. CDR1 and CDR2 from the germline V gene are SGHTA and FQGNSA. With 0 bases removed from V and 2 bases from J, the gap between germline ends came to 10 bases. The CDR3 is made up of 15 amino acids.

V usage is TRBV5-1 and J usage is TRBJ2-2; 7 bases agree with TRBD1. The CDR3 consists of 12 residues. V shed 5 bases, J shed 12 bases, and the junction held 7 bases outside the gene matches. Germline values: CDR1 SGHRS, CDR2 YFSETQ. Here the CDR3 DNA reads TGCGCCAGCAGTTTAGACAGGGATAAGCTGTTTTTT. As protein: CASSLDRDKLFF.

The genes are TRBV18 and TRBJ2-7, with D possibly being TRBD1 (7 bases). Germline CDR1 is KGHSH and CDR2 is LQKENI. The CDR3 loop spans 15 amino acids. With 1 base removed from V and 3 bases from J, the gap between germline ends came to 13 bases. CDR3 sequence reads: CASSPRRDSDYEQYF. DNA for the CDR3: TGTGCCAGCTCACCACGGCGGGACAGTGACTACGAGCAGTACTTC.

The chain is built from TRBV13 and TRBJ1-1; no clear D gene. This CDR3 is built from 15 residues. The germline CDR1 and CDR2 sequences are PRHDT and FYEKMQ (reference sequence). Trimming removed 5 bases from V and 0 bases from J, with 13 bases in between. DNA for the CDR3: TGTGCCAGCAGCGCAAACATCGCCCTGAACACTGAAGCTTTCTTT. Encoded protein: CASSANIALNTEAFF.

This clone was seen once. The CDR3 nucleotides are TGTGCCAGCAGCTTAGGACAGGAGAGCTACGAGCAGTACTTC. Its translation is CASSLGQESYEQYF. The chain recombines TRBV7-2 with TRBJ2-7; D may be TRBD1 (6 bases). The CDR3 is 14 amino acids. V dropped 1 base and J dropped 3 bases, with 10 bases sitting between them. The germline gives CDR1 SGHTA, CDR2 FQGNSA.

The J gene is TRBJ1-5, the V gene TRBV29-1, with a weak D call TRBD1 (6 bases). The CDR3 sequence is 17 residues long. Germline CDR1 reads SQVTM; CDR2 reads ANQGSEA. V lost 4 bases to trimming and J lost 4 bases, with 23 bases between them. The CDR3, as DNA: TGCAGCGTTGTACGCTCAGGGGATAAAGTGAAGAATCAGCCCCAGCATTTT. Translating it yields CSVVRSGDKVKNQPQHF. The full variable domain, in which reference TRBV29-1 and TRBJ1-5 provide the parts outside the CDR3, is SAVISQKPSRDICQRGTSLTIQCQVDSQVTMMFWYRQQPGQSLTLIATANQGSEATYESGFVIDKFPISRPNLTFSTLTVSNMSPEDSSIYLCSVVRSGDKVKNQPQHFGDGTRLSIL.

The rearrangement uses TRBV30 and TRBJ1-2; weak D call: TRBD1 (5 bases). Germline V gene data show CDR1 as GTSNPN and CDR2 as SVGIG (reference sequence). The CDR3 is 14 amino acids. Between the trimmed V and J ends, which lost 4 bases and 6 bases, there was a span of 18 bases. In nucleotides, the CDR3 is TGTGCCTGGAACCGGGGGGGAGGGGAGAATGGCTACACCTTC. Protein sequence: CAWNRGGGENGYTF.

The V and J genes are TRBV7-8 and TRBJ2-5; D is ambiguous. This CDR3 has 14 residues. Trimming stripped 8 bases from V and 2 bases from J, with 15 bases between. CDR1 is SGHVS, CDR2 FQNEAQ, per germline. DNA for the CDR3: TGTGCCAGCGCGAACGTGTTCGGTCAAGAGACCCAGTACTTC. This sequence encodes CASANVFGQETQYF.

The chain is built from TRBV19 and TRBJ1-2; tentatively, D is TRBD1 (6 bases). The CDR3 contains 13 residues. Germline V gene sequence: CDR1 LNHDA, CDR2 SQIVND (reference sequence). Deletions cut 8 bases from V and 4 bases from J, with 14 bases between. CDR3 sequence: CASSSEGGYGYTF. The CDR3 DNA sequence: TGTGCCAGTTCCTCCGAAGGGGGCTATGGCTACACCTTC.

CDR3 amino acids: CASSLEMSSPLHF. CDR3 DNA: TGTGCCAGCAGCTTAGAAATGAGTTCACCCCTCCACTTT. This chain joins TRBV7-8 and TRBJ1-6; unclear D gene. Germline CDR1 reads SGHVS; CDR2 reads FQNEAQ. Trimming shortened V by 1 base and J by 9 bases, and 7 bases separated the two germline ends. The CDR3 is made up of 13 amino acids.

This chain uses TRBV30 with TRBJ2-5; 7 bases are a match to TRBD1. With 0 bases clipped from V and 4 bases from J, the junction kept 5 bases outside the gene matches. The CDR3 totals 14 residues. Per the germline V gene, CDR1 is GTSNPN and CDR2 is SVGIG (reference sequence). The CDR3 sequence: CAWSVQGGSETQYF. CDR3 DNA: TGTGCCTGGAGTGTACAAGGGGGCTCAGAGACCCAGTACTTC.

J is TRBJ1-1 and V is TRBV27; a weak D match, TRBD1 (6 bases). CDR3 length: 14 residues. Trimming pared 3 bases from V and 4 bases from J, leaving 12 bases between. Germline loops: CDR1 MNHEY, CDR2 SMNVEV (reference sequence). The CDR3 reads CASSFRGGGTEAFF. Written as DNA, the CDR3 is TGTGCCAGCAGTTTCAGGGGCGGGGGCACTGAAGCTTTCTTT.

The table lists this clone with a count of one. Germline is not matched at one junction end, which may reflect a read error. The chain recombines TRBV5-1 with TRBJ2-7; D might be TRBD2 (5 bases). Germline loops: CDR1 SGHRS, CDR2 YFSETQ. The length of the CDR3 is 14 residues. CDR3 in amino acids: CASRLDWSSYEQYF. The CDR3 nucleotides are TGCGCCAGCAGGTTGGACTGGAGCTCCTACGAGCAGTACTTC.

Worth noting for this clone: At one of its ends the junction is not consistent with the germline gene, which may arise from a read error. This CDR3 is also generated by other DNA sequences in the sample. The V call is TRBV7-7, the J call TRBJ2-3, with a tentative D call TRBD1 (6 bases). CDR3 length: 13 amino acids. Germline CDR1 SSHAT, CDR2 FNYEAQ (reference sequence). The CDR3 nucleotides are TGTGCTAGCAGTCTAGGGGGAACAGATACGCAGTATTTT. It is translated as CASSLGGTDTQYF.

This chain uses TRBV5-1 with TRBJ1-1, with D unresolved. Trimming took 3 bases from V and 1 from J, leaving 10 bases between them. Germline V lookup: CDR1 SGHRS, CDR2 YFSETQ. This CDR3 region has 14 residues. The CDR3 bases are TGCGCCAGCAGCTCCAGAGGGCCGAACACTGAAGCTTTCTTT. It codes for CASSSRGPNTEAFF. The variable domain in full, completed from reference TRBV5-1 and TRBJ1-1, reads KAGVTQTPRYLIKTRGQQVTLSCSPISGHRSVSWYQQTPGQGLQFLFEYFSETQRNKGNFPGRFSGRQFSNSRSEMNVSTLELGDSALYLCASSSRGPNTEAFFGQGTRLTVV.

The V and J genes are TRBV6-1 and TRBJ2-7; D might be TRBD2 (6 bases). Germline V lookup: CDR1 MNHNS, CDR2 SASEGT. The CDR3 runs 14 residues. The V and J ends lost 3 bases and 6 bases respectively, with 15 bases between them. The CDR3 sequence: CASSDRGRPTEQYF. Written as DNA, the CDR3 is TGTGCCAGCAGTGACAGAGGGAGGCCAACCGAGCAGTACTTC.

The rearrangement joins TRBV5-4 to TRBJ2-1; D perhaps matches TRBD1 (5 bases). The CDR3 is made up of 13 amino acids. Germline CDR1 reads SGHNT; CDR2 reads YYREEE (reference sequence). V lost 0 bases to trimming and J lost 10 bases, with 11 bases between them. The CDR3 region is CASSLVFSGEQFF. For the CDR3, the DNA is TGTGCCAGCAGCTTGGTGTTCTCAGGGGAGCAGTTCTTC.